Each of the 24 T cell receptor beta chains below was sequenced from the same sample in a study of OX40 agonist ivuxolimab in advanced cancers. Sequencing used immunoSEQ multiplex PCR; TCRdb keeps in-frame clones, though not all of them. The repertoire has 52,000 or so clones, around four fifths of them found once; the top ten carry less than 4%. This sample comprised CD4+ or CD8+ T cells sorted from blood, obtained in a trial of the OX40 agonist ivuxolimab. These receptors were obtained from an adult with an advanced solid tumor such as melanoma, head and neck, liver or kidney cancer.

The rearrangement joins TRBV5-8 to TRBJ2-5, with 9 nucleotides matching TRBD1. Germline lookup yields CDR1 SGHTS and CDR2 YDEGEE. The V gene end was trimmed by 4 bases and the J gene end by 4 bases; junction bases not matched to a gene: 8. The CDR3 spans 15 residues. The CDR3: CASSGLGQGGETQYF. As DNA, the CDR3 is TGTGCCAGCAGCGGCTTGGGACAGGGAGGAGAGACCCAGTACTTC.

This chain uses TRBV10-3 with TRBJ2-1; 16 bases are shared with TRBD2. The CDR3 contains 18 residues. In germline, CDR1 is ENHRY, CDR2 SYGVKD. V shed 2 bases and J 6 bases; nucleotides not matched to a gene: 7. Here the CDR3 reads CAISEEKGLAGGINEQFF. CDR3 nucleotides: TGTGCCATCAGTGAGGAAAAGGGACTAGCGGGGGGGATCAATGAGCAGTTCTTC.

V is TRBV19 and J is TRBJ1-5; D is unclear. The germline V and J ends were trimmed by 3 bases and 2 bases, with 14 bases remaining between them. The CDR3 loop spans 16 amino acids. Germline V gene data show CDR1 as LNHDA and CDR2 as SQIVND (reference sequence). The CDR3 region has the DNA TGTGCCAGTAGTATCCAAGGCAAGCTGGGCAATCAGCCCCAGCATTTT. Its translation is CASSIQGKLGNQPQHF.

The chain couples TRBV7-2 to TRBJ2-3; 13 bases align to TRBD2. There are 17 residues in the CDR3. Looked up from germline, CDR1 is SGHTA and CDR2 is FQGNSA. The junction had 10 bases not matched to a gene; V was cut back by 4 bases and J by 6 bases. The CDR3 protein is CASSSSGTSGVRDTQYF. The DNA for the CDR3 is TGTGCCAGCAGCTCCTCCGGGACTAGCGGGGTGAGGGATACGCAGTATTTT.

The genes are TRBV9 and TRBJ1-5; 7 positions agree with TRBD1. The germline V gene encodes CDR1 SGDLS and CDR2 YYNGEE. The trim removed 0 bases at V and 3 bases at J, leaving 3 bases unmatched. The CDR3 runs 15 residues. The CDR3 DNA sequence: TGTGCCAGCAGCGTAGGGGACAGCCCCAATCAGCCCCAGCATTTT. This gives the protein CASSVGDSPNQPQHF.

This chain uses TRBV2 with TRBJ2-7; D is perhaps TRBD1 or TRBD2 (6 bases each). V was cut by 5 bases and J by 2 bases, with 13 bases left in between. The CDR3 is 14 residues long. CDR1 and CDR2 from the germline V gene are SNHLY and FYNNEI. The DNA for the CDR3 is TGTGCCAGCAGTCCCGGGGGCCATACCTACGAGCAGTACTTC. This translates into CASSPGGHTYEQYF.

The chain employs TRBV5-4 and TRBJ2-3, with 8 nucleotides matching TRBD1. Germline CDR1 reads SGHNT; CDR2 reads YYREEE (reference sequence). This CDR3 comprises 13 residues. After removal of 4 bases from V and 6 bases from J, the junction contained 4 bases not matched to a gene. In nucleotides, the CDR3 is TGTGCCAGCAGCGTAAACAGGGGGGATACGCAGTATTTT. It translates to CASSVNRGDTQYF.

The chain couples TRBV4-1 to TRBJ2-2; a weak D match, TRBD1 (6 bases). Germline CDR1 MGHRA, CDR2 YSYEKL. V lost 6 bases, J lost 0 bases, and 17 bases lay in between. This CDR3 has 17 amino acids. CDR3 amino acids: CASRVRDMNANTGELFF. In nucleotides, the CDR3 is TGCGCCAGCAGAGTGAGGGACATGAATGCGAACACCGGGGAGCTGTTTTTT.

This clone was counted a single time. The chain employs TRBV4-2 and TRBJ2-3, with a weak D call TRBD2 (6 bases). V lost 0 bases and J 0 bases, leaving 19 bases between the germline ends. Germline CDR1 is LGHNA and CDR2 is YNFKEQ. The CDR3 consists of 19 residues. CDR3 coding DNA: TGTGCCAGCAGCCAAGACGAGGTTGTGGAGGGAGCAAGCACAGATACGCAGTATTTT. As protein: CASSQDEVVEGASTDTQYF.

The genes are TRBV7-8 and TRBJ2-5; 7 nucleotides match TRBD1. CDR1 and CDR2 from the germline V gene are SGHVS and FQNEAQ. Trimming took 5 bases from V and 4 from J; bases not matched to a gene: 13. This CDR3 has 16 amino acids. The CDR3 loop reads CASSLSDRIERETQYF. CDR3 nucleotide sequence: TGTGCCAGCAGCCTCTCGGACAGGATTGAAAGAGAGACCCAGTACTTC.

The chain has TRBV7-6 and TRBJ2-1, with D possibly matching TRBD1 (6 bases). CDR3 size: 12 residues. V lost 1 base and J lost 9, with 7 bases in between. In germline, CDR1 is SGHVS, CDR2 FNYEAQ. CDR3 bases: TGTGCCAGCAGCTTAGAAGGGGGTGAGCAGTTCTTC. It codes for CASSLEGGEQFF.

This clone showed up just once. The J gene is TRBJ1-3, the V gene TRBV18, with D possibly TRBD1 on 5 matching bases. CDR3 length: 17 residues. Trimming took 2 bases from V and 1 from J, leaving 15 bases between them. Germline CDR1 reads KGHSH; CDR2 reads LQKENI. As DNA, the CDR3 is TGTGCCAGCTCACCAATCGAATCTGGGGGTTCTGGAAACACCATATATTTT. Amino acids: CASSPIESGGSGNTIYF.

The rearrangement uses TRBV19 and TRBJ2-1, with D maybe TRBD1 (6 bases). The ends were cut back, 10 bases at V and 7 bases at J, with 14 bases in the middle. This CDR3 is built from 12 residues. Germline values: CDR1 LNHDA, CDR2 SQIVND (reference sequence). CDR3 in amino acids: CATKYRENEQFF. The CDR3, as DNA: TGTGCCACCAAATACAGGGAGAATGAGCAGTTCTTC.

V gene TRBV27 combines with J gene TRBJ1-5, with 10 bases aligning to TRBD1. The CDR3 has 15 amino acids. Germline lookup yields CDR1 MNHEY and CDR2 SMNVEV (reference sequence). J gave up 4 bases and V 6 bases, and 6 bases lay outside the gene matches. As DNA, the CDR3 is TGTGCCAGCAGCCAGGGACAGGGGTATAATCAGCCCCAGCATTTT. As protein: CASSQGQGYNQPQHF.

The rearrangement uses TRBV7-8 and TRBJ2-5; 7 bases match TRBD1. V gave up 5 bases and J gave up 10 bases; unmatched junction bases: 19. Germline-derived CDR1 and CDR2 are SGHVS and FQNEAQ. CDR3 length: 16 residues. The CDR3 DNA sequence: TGTGCCAGCAGCCTCGCACCCGACAGGGAAGAGTGGATCCAGTACTTC. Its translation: CASSLAPDREEWIQYF.

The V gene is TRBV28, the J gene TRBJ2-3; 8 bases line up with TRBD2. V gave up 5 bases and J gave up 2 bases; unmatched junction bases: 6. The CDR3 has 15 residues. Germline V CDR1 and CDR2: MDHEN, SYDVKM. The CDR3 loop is CASSLGGGLTDTQYF. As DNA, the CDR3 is TGTGCCAGCAGTCTCGGCGGGGGGCTCACAGATACGCAGTATTTT. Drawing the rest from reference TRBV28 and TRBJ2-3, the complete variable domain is DVKVTQSSRYLVKRTGEKVFLECVQDMDHENMFWYRQDPGLGLRLIYFSYDVKMKEKGDIPEGYSVSREKKERFSLILESASTNQTSMYLCASSLGGGLTDTQYFGPGTRLTVL.

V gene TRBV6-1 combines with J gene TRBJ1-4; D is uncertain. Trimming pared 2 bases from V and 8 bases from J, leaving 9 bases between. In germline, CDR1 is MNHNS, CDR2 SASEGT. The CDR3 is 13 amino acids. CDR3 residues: CASSELFAEKLFF. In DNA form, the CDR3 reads TGTGCCAGCAGTGAACTTTTCGCCGAAAAACTGTTTTTT.

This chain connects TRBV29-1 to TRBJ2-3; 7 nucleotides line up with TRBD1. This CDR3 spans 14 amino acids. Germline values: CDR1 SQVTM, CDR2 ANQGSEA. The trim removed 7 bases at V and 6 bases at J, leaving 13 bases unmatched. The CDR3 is CSASGGTVVDTQYF. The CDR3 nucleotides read TGCAGCGCCTCAGGGGGAACGGTGGTGGATACGCAGTATTTT.

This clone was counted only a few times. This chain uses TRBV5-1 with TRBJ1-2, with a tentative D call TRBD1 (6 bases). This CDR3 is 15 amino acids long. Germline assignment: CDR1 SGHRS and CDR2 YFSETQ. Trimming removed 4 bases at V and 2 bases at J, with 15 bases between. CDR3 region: CASSAGGGENYGYTF. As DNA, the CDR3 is TGCGCCAGCAGCGCGGGGGGCGGGGAGAACTATGGCTACACCTTC. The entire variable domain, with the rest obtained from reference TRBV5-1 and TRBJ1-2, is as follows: KAGVTQTPRYLIKTRGQQVTLSCSPISGHRSVSWYQQTPGQGLQFLFEYFSETQRNKGNFPGRFSGRQFSNSRSEMNVSTLELGDSALYLCASSAGGGENYGYTFGSGTRLTVV.

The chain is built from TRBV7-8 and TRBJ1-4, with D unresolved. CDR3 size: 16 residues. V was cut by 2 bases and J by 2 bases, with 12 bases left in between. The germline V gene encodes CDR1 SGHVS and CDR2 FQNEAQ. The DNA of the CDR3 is TGTGCCAGCAGCTTACCCCGTGGAGGTACTAATGAAAAACTGTTTTTT. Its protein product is CASSLPRGGTNEKLFF.

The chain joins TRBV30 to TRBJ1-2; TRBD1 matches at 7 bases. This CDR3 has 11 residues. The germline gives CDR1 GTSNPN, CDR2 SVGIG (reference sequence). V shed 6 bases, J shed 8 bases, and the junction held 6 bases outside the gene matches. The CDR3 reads CACLDRRGYTF. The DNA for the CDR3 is TGTGCCTGCTTGGACAGGAGGGGCTACACCTTC.

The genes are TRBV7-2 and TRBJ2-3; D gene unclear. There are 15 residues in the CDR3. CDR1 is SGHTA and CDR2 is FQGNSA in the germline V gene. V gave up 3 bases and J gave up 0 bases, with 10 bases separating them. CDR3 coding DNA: TGTGCCAGCAGCTTCGGGCTACCTAGCACAGATACGCAGTATTTT. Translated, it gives CASSFGLPSTDTQYF.

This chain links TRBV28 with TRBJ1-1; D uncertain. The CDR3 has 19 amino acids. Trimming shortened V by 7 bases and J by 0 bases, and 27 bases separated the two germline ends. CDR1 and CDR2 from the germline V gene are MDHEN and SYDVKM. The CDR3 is CASTIELRYRDRMNTEAFF. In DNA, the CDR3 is TGTGCCAGCACTATTGAACTGAGGTATCGGGATCGGATGAACACTGAAGCTTTCTTT.

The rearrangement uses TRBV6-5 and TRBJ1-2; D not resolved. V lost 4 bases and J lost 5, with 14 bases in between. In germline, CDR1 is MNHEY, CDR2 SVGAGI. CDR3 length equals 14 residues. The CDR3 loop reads CASSSTYSVYGYTF. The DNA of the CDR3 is TGTGCCAGCAGTTCAACGTACAGTGTTTATGGCTACACCTTC.